This T cell receptor (beta chain) was observed in a study of blood T cell repertoires in COVID-19. Study-level background: Samples came from the United States, Italy and Spain, spanning acute and convalescent COVID-19.

Original processing methods: The assay estimated nucleated cells by amplifying reference gene primers. Assay: immunoSEQ multiplex PCR; the TCRdb copy retains only in-frame clones and omits some. V, J and clone size were drawn from that table, and D and trimming were deduced from the DNA. The repertoire includes 110,000 to 150,000 clones, around three quarters of them detected once, and 8.6% sits in the top ten. The CDR3 is 17 residues long. Per the germline V gene, CDR1 is SQVTM and CDR2 is ANQGSEA. J lost 1 base, V lost 6 bases, and 11 bases had no gene match. Sequences were obtained from peripheral blood. This TCR was sampled from a man aged 50-60 years with active or convalescent COVID-19. V is TRBV29-1 and J is TRBJ2-5; TRBD2 matches 13 bases. CDR3 sequence: CSVGPGLAGLPQETQYF. The CDR3, as DNA: TGCAGCGTAGGACCGGGACTAGCGGGATTACCCCAAGAGACCCAGTACTTC.